This is a list of T cell receptor beta chains from one sample in a study of blood T cells in healthy people across ages. TCRdb re-called the 5' RACE reads through MiXCR, storing one row per CDR3 protein. The table shows about 1.6 million distinct CDR3 sequences, with about 35% occurring only once. The specimen was blood. The receptors were gathered from a woman younger than 45 in good health. The CDR3 runs from the conserved cysteine through the conserved F or W. The D gene is left open where the match is weak. A clone size is listed for some rows: how often the clone was seen (once, few, many), or a class if it is expanded.

cdr3_nt | cdr3_aa | v_call | d_call | clone_size | j_call
TGTGCCAGCAGCTTAGTTCTAGCGCCCCCGGGGGAGCAGTACTTC | CASSLVLAPPGEQYF | TRBV7-6 | - | - | TRBJ2-7
TGCAGTGCTAGAGTAGCGGGGGTATTGGGGGAGCAGTTCTTC | CSARVAGVLGEQFF | TRBV20-1 | TRBD2 | many | TRBJ2-1
TGTGCCAGCAGCCCCGGAGTGGAGAATTCACCCCTCCACTTT | CASSPGVENSPLHF | TRBV7-9 | - | - | TRBJ1-6
TGTGCCGGCAGGCCGGGGGGGAGCTCCTACAATGAGCAGTTCTTC | CAGRPGGSSYNEQFF | TRBV5-8 | TRBD2 | once | TRBJ2-1
TGTGCCAGCAGCCAAGAACTGGCGGGATATGCCAATGAGCAGTTCTTC | CASSQELAGYANEQFF | TRBV4-2 | - | - | TRBJ2-1
TGTGCCAGCACCCTAGCATCCGCGGGAGGAACAGATACGCAGTATTTT | CASTLASAGGTDTQYF | TRBV9 | TRBD2 | few | TRBJ2-3
TGTGCCAGCTCACCAGCAGGGGGGGCCTCCTACAATGAGCAGTTCTTC | CASSPAGGASYNEQFF | TRBV18 | - | few | TRBJ2-1
TGTGCCAGCAGTTTATCCCCACCCCTCCACTTT | CASSLSPPLHF | TRBV28 | - | - | TRBJ1-6
TGTGCCAGCAGCCGAGACGGATCCTCCTACAATGAGCAGTTCTTC | CASSRDGSSYNEQFF | TRBV2 | - | many | TRBJ2-1
TGCAGCCCAAGGGCTAGCACAGATACGCAGTATTTT | CSPRASTDTQYF | TRBV29-1 | - | - | TRBJ2-3
TGTGCCATCAGTCCTCGCAACGGGTTTAATTTGGGTGAGCAGTTCTTC | CAISPRNGFNLGEQFF | TRBV10-3 | - | - | TRBJ2-1
TGCGCCAGCAAACCTAGCAGTAGCTCCTACAATGAGCAGTTCTTC | CASKPSSSSYNEQFF | TRBV5-1 | - | few | TRBJ2-1
TGTGCCAGCAGTTCCACCTGGGGAGTAACCCCCTACAATGAGCAGTTCTTC | CASSSTWGVTPYNEQFF | TRBV6-5 | - | few | TRBJ2-1
TGTGCCAGCAGCTCCCCTGGCTACACCTTC | CASSSPGYTF | TRBV5-8 | - | few | TRBJ1-2
TGTGCCAGCAGCCAAGTACCAGCGGGGGGCGGGCACAGCACAGATACGCAGTATTTT | CASSQVPAGGGHSTDTQYF | TRBV3-1 | TRBD2 | - | TRBJ2-3